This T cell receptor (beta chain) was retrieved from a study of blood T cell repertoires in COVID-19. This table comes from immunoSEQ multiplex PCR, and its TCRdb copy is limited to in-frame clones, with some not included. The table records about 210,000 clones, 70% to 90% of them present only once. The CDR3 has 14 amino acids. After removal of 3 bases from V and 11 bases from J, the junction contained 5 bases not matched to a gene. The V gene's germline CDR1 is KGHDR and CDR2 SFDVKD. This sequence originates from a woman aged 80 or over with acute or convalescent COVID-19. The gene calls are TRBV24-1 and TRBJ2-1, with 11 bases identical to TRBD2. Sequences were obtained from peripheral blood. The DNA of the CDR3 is TGTGCCACCAGTGATCCCGCTAGCGGGAGGCAGCAGTTCTTC. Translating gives CATSDPASGRQQFF.